This TCR beta chain appears in the sequencing data of a study of blood T cell repertoires in COVID-19. Original methodology: Estimation of nucleated cell counts was performed using reference gene primer amplification. Repertoires were generated with immunoSEQ multiplex PCR, while TCRdb's copy carries only in-frame clones and drops some. V, J and clone size were drawn from that table, and D and trimming were deduced from the DNA. Counted here are 350,000 to 450,000 clones, approximately 91% occurring once; the ten biggest clones make up about 0.78%. This CDR3 is 15 amino acids long. Germline-derived CDR1 and CDR2 are KGHSH and LQKENI. The V end was cut by 0 bases, the J end by 5 bases, with 14 bases between. Participants, 18 to 89 years old, spanned fewer than 25 US areas. A COVID-19 case was met by exposed participants within 2 weeks before study entry.

The TCR originated in a woman aged 40 to 49 who had been exposed to COVID-19. The sequenced sample was PBMCs or T cells enriched from blood (not recorded which). V is TRBV18 and J is TRBJ2-7, with D possibly TRBD2 on 7 matching bases. CDR3 protein: CASSPPPGGRDEQYF. CDR3 bases: TGTGCCAGCTCACCACCTCCGGGGGGCCGGGACGAGCAGTACTTC.